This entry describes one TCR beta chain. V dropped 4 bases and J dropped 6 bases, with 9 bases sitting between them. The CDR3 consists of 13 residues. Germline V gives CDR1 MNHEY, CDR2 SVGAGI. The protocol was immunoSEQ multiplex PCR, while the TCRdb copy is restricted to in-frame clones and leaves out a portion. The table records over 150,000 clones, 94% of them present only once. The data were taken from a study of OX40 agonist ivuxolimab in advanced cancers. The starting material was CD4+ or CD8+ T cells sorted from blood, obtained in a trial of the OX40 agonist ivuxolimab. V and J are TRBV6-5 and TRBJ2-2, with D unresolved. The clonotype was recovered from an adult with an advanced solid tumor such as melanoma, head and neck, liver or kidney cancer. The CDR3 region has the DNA TGTGCCAGCAGTTCGCCGCAGGCCGGGGAGCTGTTTTTT. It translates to CASSSPQAGELFF.